This entry describes one T cell receptor (beta chain). Its antigen is unidentified. The final CDR3 position lacks the conserved phenylalanine or tryptophan, pointing to a likely read error. This entry is derived from a study of molecular identifiers for immune sequencing clone quantification. For the study at large: Replicates partitioned RNA from approximately 20,000 or 100,000 naive CD8 cells into five parts, sequencing four. Notes on the study in general: Spiked Jurkat TCR RNA equal to one cell could reportedly be picked out among over 850,000 naive cells.

TCRdb used MiXCR to reprocess the PCR reads, holding one entry per CDR3 protein. This sample has some 320,000 distinct CDR3 sequences, with over 20% found just once. Germline V CDR1 and CDR2: MDHEN, SYDVKM. The CDR3 has 14 residues. The clonotype originates from a human donor in good health. Some libraries in this study had Jurkat cell RNA spiked in. The chain recombines TRBV28 with TRBJ2-3, with D tentatively TRBD1 (6 bases). The material sequenced was naive CD8+ T cells from blood, with Jurkat cell RNA spiked in. Subset given: FACS-sorted CD8+CD4-CCR7+CD45RA+ naive T cells. The CDR3 sequence is CASSTGTGTDTQYN. The CDR3 nucleotides are TGTGCTAGCAGTACAGGGACGGGCACAGATACGCAGTATAAT.